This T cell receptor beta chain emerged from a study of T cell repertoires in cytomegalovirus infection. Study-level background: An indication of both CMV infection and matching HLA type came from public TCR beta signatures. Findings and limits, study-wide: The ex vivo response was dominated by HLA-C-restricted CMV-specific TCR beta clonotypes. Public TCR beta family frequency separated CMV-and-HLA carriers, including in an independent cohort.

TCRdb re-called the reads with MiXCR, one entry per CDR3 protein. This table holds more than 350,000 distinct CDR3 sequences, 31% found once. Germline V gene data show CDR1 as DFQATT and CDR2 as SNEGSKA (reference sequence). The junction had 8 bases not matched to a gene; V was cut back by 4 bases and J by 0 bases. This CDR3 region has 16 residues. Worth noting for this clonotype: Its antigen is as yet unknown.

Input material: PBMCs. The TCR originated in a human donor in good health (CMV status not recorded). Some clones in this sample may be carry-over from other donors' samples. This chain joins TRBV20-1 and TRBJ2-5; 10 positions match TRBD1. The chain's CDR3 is CSATRRDRGYQETQYF. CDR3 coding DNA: TGCAGTGCTACAAGACGGGACAGGGGATACCAAGAGACCCAGTACTTC.